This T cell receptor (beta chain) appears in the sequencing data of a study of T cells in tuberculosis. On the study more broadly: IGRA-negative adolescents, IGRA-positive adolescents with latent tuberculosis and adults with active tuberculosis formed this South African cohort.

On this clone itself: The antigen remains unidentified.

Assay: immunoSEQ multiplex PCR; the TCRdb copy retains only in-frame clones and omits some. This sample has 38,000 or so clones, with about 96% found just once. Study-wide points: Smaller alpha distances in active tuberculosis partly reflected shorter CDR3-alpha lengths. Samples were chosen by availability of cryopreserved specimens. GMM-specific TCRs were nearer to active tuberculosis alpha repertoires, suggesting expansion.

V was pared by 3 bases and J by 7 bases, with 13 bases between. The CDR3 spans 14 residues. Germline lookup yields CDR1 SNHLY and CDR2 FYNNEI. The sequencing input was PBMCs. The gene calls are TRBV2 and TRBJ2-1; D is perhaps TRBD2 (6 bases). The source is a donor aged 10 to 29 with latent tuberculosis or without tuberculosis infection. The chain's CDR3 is CASSDQGAGNEQFF. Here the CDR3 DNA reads TGTGCCAGCAGTGATCAGGGTGCGGGAAATGAGCAGTTCTTC.